This T cell receptor (beta chain) was captured in a study of CD8+ T cells in alopecia areata listed by TCRdb under 2018. Study-wide context: Treated patients were enrolled in an open-label pilot trial of oral tofacitinib at 5 to 10 mg twice daily for moderate-to-severe alopecia areata. Patients stayed on tofacitinib for 6 to 18 months and then had 6 months of follow-up off drug so that delayed response and recurrence could be assessed. Disease severity in treated patients was measured with the SALT score, which quantifies the percentage of affected scalp surface area. The study used high-throughput TCRbeta sequencing to examine T cell clonal expansion in alopecia areata, in both the C3H/HeJ mouse model and human patients. On the human side, TCRbeta sequencing was run on scalp tissue and on sorted CD4+ and CD8+ peripheral blood T cells from healthy controls and from alopecia areata patients with either patchy or totalis/universalis disease. Biopsies were taken from tofacitinib-treated patients at baseline and again at 4 and 24 weeks into treatment, and several of those patients also had a later scalp biopsy. Scalp clonality was compared across normal scalp (n=4), patchy alopecia areata scalp (n=8), and alopecia totalis/universalis scalp (n=8). The RNA source kit depended on sample type: the PAXgene miRNA kit for fixed scalp, the miRNeasy kit for PBMCs, and the RNeasy kit for mouse skin. TCRbeta CDR3 regions were amplified by immunoSEQ multiplex PCR with 35 Vbeta forward and 13 Jbeta reverse primers. The paper as a whole reports these results and caveats: Shared TCR sequences between patients were less evident than in mice, which may be partly attributable to HLA diversity in the patient population. Because the treated cohort was small and had only one nonresponder, larger studies are needed to examine links between baseline CD8+ expansion and response. Unlike mouse skin, which is dominated by gammadelta T cells, normal human skin has resident alphabeta T cells that are also sequenced, and this complicates analysis of the scalp TCR repertoire. Many expanded lesional clones were found to persist in scalp and blood during tofacitinib treatment, and relapse after treatment cessation may be partly explained by this persistence. Tofacitinib significantly decreased scalp clonality and the number of expanded CD8+ clones among the top 100 scalp clones. Compared with normal scalp, lesional scalp, particularly in alopecia totalis/universalis, had higher clonality and more expanded CD8+ clones, which suggests antigenic drive.

With respect to this clone: The target of this receptor is not known. Base qualities are not at hand, and no much larger clone is one base apart.

Library preparation was by the immunoSEQ multiplex PCR assay. RNA was extracted from all samples and reverse transcribed into cDNA, which served as template for TCR sequencing. SuperScript III was used for first-strand cDNA synthesis, primed with a 2:1 mix of oligo-dT and random hexamers. A synthetic immune receptor repertoire was used to gauge amplification bias, and whatever bias remained was removed computationally. The paper's data handling went like this. Raw reads were preprocessed to remove errors, and CDR3 was defined by IMGT conventions from the conserved cysteine to phenylalanine. Clonality was computed as 1 minus the Shannon entropy, with the entropy normalized by log2 of the number of productive unique TCRs. CD4 or CD8 identity of scalp clones was inferred by cross-referencing scalp TCRbeta sequences with sorted blood CD4 and CD8 repertoires. TCRdb limited this immuneACCESS table to in-frame rearrangements with V and J called. A share of clones is missing; checked studies link under half to unresolved V genes, and the rest is unexplained. That table is the source of V, J and clone size, and D and trimming were worked out from the DNA. This sample gives 95,000 to 150,000 clones in total; over 55% of them show up just once. Roughly 5% of the sample is in the top ten clones.

Reading the label with the study, this specimen's time point is: less than five weeks on oral tofacitinib. The meaning of the sample's treatment or condition label: oral pan-JAK inhibitor, 5-10 mg twice daily. From alopecia areata patients, peripheral blood was collected along with lesional scalp punch biopsies. PBMCs were isolated by density centrifugation and stained for CD3, CD4 and CD8, and CD4+ and CD8+ T cells were sorted on a FACSAria. The junction carries 3 bases between V and J, which are trimmed by 0 bases and 3 bases respectively. Taken from the germline V gene (reference sequence), the CDR1 and CDR2 loops are SGHNT and YYREEE. There are 12 amino acids in the CDR3, from cysteine to phenylalanine inclusive. Only the CDR3 part of the read is kept: 36 bases, read in frame from the first base.

Here the chain combines TRBV5-4 and TRBJ1-2; the D gene remains uncertain. Sequencing used CD4+ T cells sorted from blood, obtained at week 4, from a patient treated with tofacitinib. This TCR was sampled from a human donor with alopecia areata. Here is the DNA: TGTGCCAGCAGCTTGGCGGACTATGGCTACACCTTC. Translated, this is CASSLADYGYTF.